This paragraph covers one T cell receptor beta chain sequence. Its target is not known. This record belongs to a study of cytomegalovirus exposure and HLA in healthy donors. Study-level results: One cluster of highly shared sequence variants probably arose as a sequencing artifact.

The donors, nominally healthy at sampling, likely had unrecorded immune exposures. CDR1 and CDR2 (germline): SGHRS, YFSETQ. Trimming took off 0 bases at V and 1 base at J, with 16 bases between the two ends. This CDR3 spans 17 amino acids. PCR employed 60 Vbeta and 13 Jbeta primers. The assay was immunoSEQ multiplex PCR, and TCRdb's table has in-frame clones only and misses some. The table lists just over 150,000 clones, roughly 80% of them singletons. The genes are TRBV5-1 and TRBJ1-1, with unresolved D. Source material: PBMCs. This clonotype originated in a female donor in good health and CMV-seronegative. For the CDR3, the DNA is TGCGCCAGCAGCTTGGGGAGTAACAGACGGGGGAACACTGAAGCTTTCTTT. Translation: CASSLGSNRRGNTEAFF. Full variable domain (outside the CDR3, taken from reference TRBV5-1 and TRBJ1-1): KAGVTQTPRYLIKTRGQQVTLSCSPISGHRSVSWYQQTPGQGLQFLFEYFSETQRNKGNFPGRFSGRQFSNSRSEMNVSTLELGDSALYLCASSLGSNRRGNTEAFFGQGTRLTVV.